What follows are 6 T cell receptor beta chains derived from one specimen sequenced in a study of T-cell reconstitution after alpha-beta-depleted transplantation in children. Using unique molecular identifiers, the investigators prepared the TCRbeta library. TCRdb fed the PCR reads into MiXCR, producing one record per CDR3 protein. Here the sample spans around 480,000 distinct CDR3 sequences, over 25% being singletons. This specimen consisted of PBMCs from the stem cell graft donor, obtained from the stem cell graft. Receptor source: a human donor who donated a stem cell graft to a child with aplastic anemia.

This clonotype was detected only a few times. The CDR3 sequence: CASSPRTGGVTEAFF. The CDR3 region has the DNA TGTGCCAGCAGCCCGAGGACAGGGGGCGTCACTGAAGCTTTCTTT. The rearrangement links TRBV4-2 to TRBJ1-1; 11 nucleotides match TRBD1. CDR3 length: 15 residues. CDR1 is LGHNA, CDR2 YNFKEQ, per germline. V trimming: 4 bases; J trimming: 4 bases; junction bases outside the gene matches: 5.

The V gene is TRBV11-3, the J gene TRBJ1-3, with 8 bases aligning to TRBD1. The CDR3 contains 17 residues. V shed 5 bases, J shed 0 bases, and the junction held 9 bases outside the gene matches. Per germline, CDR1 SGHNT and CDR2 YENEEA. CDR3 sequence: CASSGTRTGISGNTIYF. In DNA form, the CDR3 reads TGTGCCAGCAGCGGAACCCGGACAGGGATCTCTGGAAACACCATATATTTT.

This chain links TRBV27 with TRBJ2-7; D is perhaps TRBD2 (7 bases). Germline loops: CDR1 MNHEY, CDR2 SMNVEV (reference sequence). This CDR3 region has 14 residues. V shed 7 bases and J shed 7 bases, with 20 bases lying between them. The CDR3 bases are TGTGCCAGCACTCCTGGCGGGGGCCAGGGGGAGCAGTACGTC. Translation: CASTPGGGQGEQYV.

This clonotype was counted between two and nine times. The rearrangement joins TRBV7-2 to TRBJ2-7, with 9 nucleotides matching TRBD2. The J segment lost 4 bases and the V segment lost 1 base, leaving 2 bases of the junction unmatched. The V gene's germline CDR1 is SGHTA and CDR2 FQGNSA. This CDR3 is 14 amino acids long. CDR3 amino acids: CASSLGGGGYEQYF. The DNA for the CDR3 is TGTGCCAGCAGCTTAGGCGGGGGGGGGTACGAGCAGTACTTC.

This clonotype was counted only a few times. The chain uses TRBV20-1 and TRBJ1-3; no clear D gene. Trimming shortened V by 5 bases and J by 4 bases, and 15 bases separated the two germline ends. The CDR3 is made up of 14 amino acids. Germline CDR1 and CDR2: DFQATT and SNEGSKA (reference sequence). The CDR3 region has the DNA TGCAGTGCTGCCTCTCTGGGAGGGGGAAACACCATATATTTT. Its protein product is CSAASLGGGNTIYF.

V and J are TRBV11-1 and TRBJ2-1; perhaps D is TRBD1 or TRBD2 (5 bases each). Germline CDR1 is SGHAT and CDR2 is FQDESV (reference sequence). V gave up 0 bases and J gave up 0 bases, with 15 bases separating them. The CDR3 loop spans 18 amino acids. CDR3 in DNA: TGTGCCAGCAGCTTAGCGATCGGCAGGGACGTCTCCTACAATGAGCAGTTCTTC. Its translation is CASSLAIGRDVSYNEQFF.